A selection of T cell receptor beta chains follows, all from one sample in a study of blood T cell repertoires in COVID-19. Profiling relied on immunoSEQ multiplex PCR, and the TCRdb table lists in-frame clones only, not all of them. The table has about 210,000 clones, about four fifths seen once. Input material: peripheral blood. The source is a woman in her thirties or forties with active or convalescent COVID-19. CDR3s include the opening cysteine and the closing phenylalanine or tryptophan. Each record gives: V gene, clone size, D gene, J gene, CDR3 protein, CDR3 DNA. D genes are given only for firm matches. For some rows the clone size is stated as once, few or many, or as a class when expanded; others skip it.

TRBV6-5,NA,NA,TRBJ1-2,CASSYQGFGYTF,TGTGCCAGCAGTTATCAGGGCTTTGGCTACACCTTC
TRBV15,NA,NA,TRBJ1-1,CATSRDRANTEAFF,TGTGCCACCAGCAGAGACAGGGCGAACACTGAAGCTTTCTTT
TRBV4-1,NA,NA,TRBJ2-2,CASSQGTLELFF,TGCGCCAGCAGCCAAGGGACACTGGAGCTGTTTTTT
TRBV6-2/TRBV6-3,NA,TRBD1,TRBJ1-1,CASSRTGVNEAFF,TGTGCCAGCAGCCGGACAGGGGTTAATGAAGCTTTCTTT
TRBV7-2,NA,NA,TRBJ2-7,CASSPGGTISTYEQYF,TGTGCCAGCAGCCCCGGGGGGACAATATCCACCTACGAGCAGTACTTC
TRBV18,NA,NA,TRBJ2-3,CASSPSFADTQYF,TGTGCCAGCTCACCTTCTTTCGCAGATACGCAGTATTTT
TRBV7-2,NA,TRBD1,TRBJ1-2,CASSLSTGPYGYTF,TGTGCCAGCAGCCTATCGACAGGGCCCTATGGCTACACCTTC
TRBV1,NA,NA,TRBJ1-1,CTSSSDPGQPNTEAFF,TGCACCAGCAGCTCCGATCCGGGACAACCGAACACTGAAGCTTTCTTT
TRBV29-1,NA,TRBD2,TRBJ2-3,CSVHGLAGGPDTQYF,TGCAGCGTCCACGGACTAGCGGGGGGTCCAGATACGCAGTATTTT
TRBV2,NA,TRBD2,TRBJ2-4,CASSSAGIAKNIQYF,TGTGCCAGCAGTTCAGCGGGGATAGCCAAAAACATTCAGTACTTC
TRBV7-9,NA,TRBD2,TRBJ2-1,CASSLDPGLAGGKVF,TGTGCCAGCAGCTTAGACCCGGGACTAGCGGGAGGGAAGGTCTTC
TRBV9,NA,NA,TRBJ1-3,CASSEAGSGNTIYF,TGTGCCAGCAGTGAAGCGGGTTCTGGAAACACCATATATTTT
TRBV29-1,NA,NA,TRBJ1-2,CSVPHPNYGYTF,TGCAGCGTCCCACATCCTAACTATGGCTACACCTTC
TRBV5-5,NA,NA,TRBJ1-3,CASSFGNRAGDTIYF,TGTGCCAGCAGCTTTGGCAACAGGGCGGGTGACACCATATATTTT
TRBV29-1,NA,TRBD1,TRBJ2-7,CSVAPGQGTYEQYF,TGCAGCGTTGCCCCGGGACAGGGGACCTACGAGCAGTACTTC
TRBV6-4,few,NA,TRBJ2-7,CASSDSPVVPGYEQYF,TGTGCCAGCAGTGACTCACCCGTGGTACCGGGCTACGAGCAGTACTTC
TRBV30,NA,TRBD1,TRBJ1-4,CAWSRGGQNEKLFF,TGTGCCTGGAGTCGAGGGGGACAGAATGAAAAACTGTTTTTT
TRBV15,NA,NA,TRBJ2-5,CATSISLAPQETQYF,TGTGCCACCAGCATATCATTGGCCCCGCAAGAGACCCAGTACTTC
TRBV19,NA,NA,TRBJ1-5,CASSTNRDQPQHF,TGTGCCAGTAGTACGAACAGGGATCAGCCCCAGCATTTT
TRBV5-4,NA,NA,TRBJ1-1,CASSLEAGNTEAFF,TGTGCCAGCAGCTTGGAGGCGGGGAACACTGAAGCTTTCTTT
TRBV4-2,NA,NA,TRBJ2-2,CASSPGGGGSGELFF,TGTGCCAGCAGCCCCGGCGGGGGCGGGTCCGGGGAGCTGTTTTTT
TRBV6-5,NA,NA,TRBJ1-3,CASISGGSGNTIYF,TGTGCCAGCATCTCTGGGGGCAGTGGAAACACCATATATTTT
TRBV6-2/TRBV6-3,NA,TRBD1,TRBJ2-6,CASSYSRTGAGANVLTF,TGTGCCAGCAGTTACTCCCGGACAGGGGCTGGGGCCAACGTCCTGACTTTC
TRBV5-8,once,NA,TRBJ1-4,CASSLLGTTGNEKLFF,TGTGCCAGCAGCTTACTGGGGACAACGGGTAATGAAAAACTGTTTTTT
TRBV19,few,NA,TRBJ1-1,CASLRARVDTEAFF,TGTGCCAGTCTCAGGGCCAGGGTCGACACTGAAGCTTTCTTT
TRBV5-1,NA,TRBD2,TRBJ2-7,CASSLSTSGSYEQYF,TGCGCCAGCAGCTTATCGACTAGCGGCTCCTACGAGCAGTACTTC
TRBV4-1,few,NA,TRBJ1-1,CASSQAGRGTEAFF,TGCGCCAGCAGCCAAGCAGGGCGAGGCACTGAAGCTTTCTTT